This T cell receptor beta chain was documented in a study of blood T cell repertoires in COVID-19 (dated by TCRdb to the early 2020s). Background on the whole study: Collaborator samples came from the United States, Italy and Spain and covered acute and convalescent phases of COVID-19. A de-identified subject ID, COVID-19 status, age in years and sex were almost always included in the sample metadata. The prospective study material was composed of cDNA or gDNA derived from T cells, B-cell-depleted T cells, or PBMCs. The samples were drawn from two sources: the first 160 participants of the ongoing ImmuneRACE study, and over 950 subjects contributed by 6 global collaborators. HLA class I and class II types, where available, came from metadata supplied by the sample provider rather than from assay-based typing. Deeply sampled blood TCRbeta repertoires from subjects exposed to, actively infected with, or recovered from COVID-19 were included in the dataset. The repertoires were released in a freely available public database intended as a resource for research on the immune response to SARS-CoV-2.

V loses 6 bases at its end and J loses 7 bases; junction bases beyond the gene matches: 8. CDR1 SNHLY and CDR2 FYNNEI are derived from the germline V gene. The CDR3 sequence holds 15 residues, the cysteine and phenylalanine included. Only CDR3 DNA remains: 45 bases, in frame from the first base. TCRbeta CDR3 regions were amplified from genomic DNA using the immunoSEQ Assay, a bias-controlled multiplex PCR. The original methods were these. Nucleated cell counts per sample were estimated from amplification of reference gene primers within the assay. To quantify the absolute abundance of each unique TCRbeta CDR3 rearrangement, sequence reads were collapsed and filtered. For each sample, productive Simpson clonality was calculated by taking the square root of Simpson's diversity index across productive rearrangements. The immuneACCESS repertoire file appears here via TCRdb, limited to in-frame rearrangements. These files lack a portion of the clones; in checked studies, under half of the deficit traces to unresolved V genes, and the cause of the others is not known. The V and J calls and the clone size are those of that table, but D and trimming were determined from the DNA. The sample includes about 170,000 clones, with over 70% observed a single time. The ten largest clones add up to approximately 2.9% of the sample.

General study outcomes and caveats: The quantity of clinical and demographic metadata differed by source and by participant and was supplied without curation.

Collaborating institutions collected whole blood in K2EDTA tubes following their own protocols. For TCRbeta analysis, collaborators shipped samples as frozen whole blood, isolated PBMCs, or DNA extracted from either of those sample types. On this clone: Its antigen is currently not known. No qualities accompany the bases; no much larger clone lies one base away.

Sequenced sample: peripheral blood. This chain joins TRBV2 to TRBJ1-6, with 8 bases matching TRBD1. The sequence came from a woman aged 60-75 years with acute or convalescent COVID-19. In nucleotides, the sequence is TGTGCCAGCAGAAAGGGACAGGCGACAAATTCACCCCTCCACTTT. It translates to CASRKGQATNSPLHF. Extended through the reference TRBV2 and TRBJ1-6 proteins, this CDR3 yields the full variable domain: EPEVTQTPSHQVTQMGQEVILRCVPISNHLYFYWYRQILGQKVEFLVSFYNNEISEKSEIFDDQFSVERPDGSNFTLKIRSTKLEDSAMYFCASRKGQATNSPLHFGNGTRLTVT.